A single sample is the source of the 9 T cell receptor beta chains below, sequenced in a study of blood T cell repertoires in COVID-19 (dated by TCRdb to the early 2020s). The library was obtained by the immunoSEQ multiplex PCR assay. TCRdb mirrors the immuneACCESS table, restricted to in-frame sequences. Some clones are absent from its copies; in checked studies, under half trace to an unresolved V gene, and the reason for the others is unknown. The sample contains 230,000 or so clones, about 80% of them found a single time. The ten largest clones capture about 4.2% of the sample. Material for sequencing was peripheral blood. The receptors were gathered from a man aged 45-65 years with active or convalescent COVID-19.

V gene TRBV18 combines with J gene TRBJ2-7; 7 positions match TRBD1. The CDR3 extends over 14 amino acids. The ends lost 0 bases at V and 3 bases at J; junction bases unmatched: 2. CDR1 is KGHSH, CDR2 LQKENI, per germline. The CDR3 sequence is CASSPPGQYYEQYF. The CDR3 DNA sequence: TGTGCCAGCTCACCACCGGGACAGTACTACGAGCAGTACTTC.

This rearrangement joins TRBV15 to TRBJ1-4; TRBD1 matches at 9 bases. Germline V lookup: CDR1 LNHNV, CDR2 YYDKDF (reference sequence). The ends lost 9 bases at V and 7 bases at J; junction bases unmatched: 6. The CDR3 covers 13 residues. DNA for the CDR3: TGTGCCACGAGGGACAGGGTAGTTGAAAAACTGTTTTTT. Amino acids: CATRDRVVEKLFF.

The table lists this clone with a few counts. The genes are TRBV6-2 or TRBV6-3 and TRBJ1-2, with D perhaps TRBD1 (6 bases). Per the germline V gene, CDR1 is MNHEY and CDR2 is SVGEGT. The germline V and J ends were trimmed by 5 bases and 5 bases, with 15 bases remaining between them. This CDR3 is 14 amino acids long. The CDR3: CASSTRTDLYGYTF. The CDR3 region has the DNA TGTGCCAGCAGTACTCGGACAGACCTTTATGGCTACACCTTC.

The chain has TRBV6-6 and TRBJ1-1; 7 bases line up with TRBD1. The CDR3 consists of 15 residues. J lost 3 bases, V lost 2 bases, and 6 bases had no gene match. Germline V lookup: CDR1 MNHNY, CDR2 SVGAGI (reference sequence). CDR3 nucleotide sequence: TGTGCCAGCAGTTACGGGGAACAGGGGTACACTGAAGCTTTCTTT. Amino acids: CASSYGEQGYTEAFF.

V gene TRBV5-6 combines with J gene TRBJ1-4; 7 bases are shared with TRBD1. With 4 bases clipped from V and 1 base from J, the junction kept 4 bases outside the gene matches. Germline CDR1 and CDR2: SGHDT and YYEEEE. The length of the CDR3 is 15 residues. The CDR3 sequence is CASSPTGETNEKLFF. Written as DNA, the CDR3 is TGTGCCAGCAGCCCAACAGGGGAAACTAATGAAAAACTGTTTTTT.

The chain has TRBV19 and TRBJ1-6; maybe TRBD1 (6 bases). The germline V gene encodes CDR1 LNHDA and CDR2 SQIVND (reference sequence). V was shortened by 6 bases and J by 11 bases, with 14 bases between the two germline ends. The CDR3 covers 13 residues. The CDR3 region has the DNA TGTGCCAGTAGCAGACAGGAACGGGCACCCCTCCACTTT. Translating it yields CASSRQERAPLHF.

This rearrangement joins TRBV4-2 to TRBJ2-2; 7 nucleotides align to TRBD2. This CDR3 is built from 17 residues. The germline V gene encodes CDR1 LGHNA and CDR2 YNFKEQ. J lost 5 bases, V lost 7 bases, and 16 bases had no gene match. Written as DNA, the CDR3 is TGTGCCAGCACCCCCGCCGGGCTTAGCGGGTTAACCGGGGAGCTGTTTTTT. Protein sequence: CASTPAGLSGLTGELFF.

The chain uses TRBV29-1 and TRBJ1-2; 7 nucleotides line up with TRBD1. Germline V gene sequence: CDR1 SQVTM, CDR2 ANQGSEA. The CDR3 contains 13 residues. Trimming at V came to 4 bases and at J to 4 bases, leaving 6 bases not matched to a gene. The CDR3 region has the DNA TGCAGCGTTGTAGTTACAGGGGTCTATGGCTACACCTTC. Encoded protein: CSVVVTGVYGYTF. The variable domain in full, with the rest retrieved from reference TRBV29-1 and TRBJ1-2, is SAVISQKPSRDICQRGTSLTIQCQVDSQVTMMFWYRQQPGQSLTLIATANQGSEATYESGFVIDKFPISRPNLTFSTLTVSNMSPEDSSIYLCSVVVTGVYGYTFGSGTRLTVV.

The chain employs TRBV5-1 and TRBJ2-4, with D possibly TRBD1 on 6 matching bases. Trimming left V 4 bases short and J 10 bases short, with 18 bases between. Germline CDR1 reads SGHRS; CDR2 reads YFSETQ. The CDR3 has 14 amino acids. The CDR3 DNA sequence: TGCGCCAGCAGCCCTGGGGGCGTAGCTGGGATTCAGTACTTC. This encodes CASSPGGVAGIQYF.